A selection of T cell receptor beta chains follows, all from one sample in a study of cytomegalovirus exposure and HLA in healthy donors. TCRdb's table, derived via immunoSEQ multiplex PCR, lists solely in-frame clones and lacks some. The repertoire holds about 130,000 clones, with 73% as singletons. The specimen was PBMCs. The receptor set was obtained from a man between 60 and 70 years old in good health and CMV-seropositive. Each CDR3 is given with its conserved first and last residue. Fields, in order: CDR3 protein, CDR3 DNA, V gene, J gene, clone size, D gene. A D gene is named only where the DNA matches it firmly. Size values are once, few and many counts, or a class for expanded clones, and some rows have none.

cdr3_aa: CASSLGGGTTYNEQFF; cdr3_nt: TGTGCCAGCAGCTTAGGCGGCGGTACGACCTACAATGAGCAGTTCTTC; v_call: TRBV7-3; j_call: TRBJ2-1; clone_size: -; d_call: -
cdr3_aa: CASSKPRGSGGSYEQYF; cdr3_nt: TGTGCCAGCAGCAAACCCCGAGGTAGCGGGGGTTCCTACGAGCAGTACTTC; v_call: TRBV21-1; j_call: TRBJ2-7; clone_size: -; d_call: -
cdr3_aa: CASSQTGGDSPLHF; cdr3_nt: TGTGCCAGCAGCCAGACAGGGGGCGATTCACCCCTCCACTTT; v_call: TRBV9; j_call: TRBJ1-6; clone_size: -; d_call: TRBD1
cdr3_aa: CATSRDSRGLTDTQYF; cdr3_nt: TGTGCCACCAGCAGAGATTCCAGGGGATTAACAGATACGCAGTATTTT; v_call: TRBV15; j_call: TRBJ2-3; clone_size: -; d_call: -
cdr3_aa: CASSQGSDSPLHF; cdr3_nt: TGTGCCAGCAGCCAGGGTTCAGACTCACCCCTCCACTTT; v_call: TRBV6-5; j_call: TRBJ1-6; clone_size: -; d_call: -
cdr3_aa: CASSDTDRNSPLHF; cdr3_nt: TGTGCCAGCAGCGACACGGACAGAAATTCACCCCTCCACTTT; v_call: TRBV2; j_call: TRBJ1-6; clone_size: -; d_call: -
cdr3_aa: CASEAVSSGYTDTQYF; cdr3_nt: TGTGCCAGCGAGGCCGTTTCTAGCGGGTACACAGATACGCAGTATTTT; v_call: TRBV27; j_call: TRBJ2-3; clone_size: -; d_call: TRBD2
cdr3_aa: CASSPGAGRGYGYTF; cdr3_nt: TGCGCCAGCAGCCCGGGGGCGGGGAGGGGCTATGGCTACACCTTC; v_call: TRBV5-1; j_call: TRBJ1-2; clone_size: -; d_call: -
cdr3_aa: CASSEGQIINEQYF; cdr3_nt: TGTGCCAGCAGTGAGGGACAGATAATTAACGAGCAGTACTTC; v_call: TRBV2; j_call: TRBJ2-7; clone_size: -; d_call: TRBD1
cdr3_aa: CASRPSYSGANTGELFF; cdr3_nt: TGCGCCAGCAGACCAAGCTATAGCGGAGCTAACACCGGGGAGCTGTTTTTT; v_call: TRBV5-1; j_call: TRBJ2-2; clone_size: -; d_call: -
cdr3_aa: CASSPRGGRTNSPLHF; cdr3_nt: TGTGCCAGCTCACCACGTGGAGGCCGTACTAATTCACCCCTCCACTTT; v_call: TRBV18; j_call: TRBJ1-6; clone_size: -; d_call: -
cdr3_aa: CASSFGGWDTEAFF; cdr3_nt: TGTGCCAGCAGCTTTGGGGGCTGGGACACTGAAGCTTTCTTT; v_call: TRBV7-6; j_call: TRBJ1-1; clone_size: -; d_call: -
cdr3_aa: CASSSPRLRGISAGYTF; cdr3_nt: TGTGCCAGCAGCTCACCTCGGTTGAGGGGGATTTCGGCTGGCTACACCTTC; v_call: TRBV13; j_call: TRBJ1-2; clone_size: -; d_call: -
cdr3_aa: CASSDTGGTRFDEQFF; cdr3_nt: TGCGCCAGCAGTGACACGGGGGGGACTCGGTTCGATGAGCAGTTCTTC; v_call: TRBV10-1; j_call: TRBJ2-1; clone_size: -; d_call: TRBD2
cdr3_aa: CASSRDRDRGTIYF; cdr3_nt: TGTGCCAGCAGTCGAGACAGGGACCGCGGCACCATATATTTT; v_call: TRBV2; j_call: TRBJ1-3; clone_size: few; d_call: TRBD1
cdr3_aa: CASSSDGTSYEQYF; cdr3_nt: TGTGCCAGCAGTTCTGATGGGACATCCTACGAGCAGTACTTC; v_call: TRBV6-6; j_call: TRBJ2-7; clone_size: -; d_call: -
cdr3_aa: CASSFGQLNTEAFF; cdr3_nt: TGCGCCAGCAGCTTTGGACAATTGAACACTGAAGCTTTCTTT; v_call: TRBV5-1; j_call: TRBJ1-1; clone_size: -; d_call: -
cdr3_aa: CAIRSGTSGYEQYF; cdr3_nt: TGTGCCATCAGGTCCGGGACTAGCGGCTACGAGCAGTACTTC; v_call: TRBV10-3; j_call: TRBJ2-7; clone_size: -; d_call: TRBD2
cdr3_aa: CASSPGQGRYEQYF; cdr3_nt: TGCGCCAGCAGCCCCGGACAGGGCAGGTACGAGCAGTACTTC; v_call: TRBV5-1; j_call: TRBJ2-7; clone_size: -; d_call: TRBD1
cdr3_aa: CASSLTGTSGNTIYF; cdr3_nt: TGCGCCAGCAGCTTGACAGGAACCTCTGGAAACACCATATATTTT; v_call: TRBV5-1; j_call: TRBJ1-3; clone_size: -; d_call: -
cdr3_aa: CASSDRNSNQPQHF; cdr3_nt: TGTGCCAGCAGCGACAGGAATAGCAATCAGCCCCAGCATTTT; v_call: TRBV5-4; j_call: TRBJ1-5; clone_size: once; d_call: -
cdr3_aa: CASSPRQGGGTEAFF; cdr3_nt: TGTGCCAGCAGCCCTAGACAGGGAGGCGGCACTGAAGCTTTCTTT; v_call: TRBV2; j_call: TRBJ1-1; clone_size: -; d_call: TRBD1
cdr3_aa: CASSLSVAGNEQFF; cdr3_nt: TGCGCCAGCAGCTTGTCAGTAGCGGGGAATGAGCAGTTCTTC; v_call: TRBV5-1; j_call: TRBJ2-1; clone_size: once; d_call: TRBD2
cdr3_aa: CATSRALGRQGVTRANVLTF; cdr3_nt: TGTGCCACCAGCAGAGCTCTTGGGCGGCAGGGTGTAACTAGGGCCAACGTCCTGACTTTC; v_call: TRBV15; j_call: TRBJ2-6; clone_size: -; d_call: -
cdr3_aa: CARQGANGELFF; cdr3_nt: TGTGCGAGACAGGGGGCTAACGGGGAGCTGTTTTTT; v_call: TRBV7-8; j_call: TRBJ2-2; clone_size: few; d_call: TRBD1
cdr3_aa: CASSLDRGSYEQYF; cdr3_nt: TGTGCCAGCAGCTTAGACAGGGGGTCCTACGAGCAGTACTTC; v_call: TRBV13; j_call: TRBJ2-7; clone_size: -; d_call: TRBD1
cdr3_aa: CASSLLGGQVKLFF; cdr3_nt: TGTGCCAGCAGCCTCCTCGGGGGACAGGTAAAACTGTTTTTT; v_call: TRBV28; j_call: TRBJ1-4; clone_size: -; d_call: TRBD1
cdr3_aa: CASSLGTTRALSIQYF; cdr3_nt: TGTGCCAGCAGTCTAGGGACAACCAGAGCCCTGAGCATTCAGTACTTC; v_call: TRBV27; j_call: TRBJ2-4; clone_size: -; d_call: -
cdr3_aa: CATSEQTNTEAFF; cdr3_nt: TGTGCCACCAGCGAACAAACGAACACTGAAGCTTTCTTT; v_call: TRBV15; j_call: TRBJ1-1; clone_size: -; d_call: -
cdr3_aa: CASRLQGGTRTEAFF; cdr3_nt: TGTGCCAGCAGACTTCAGGGCGGTACGAGGACTGAAGCTTTCTTT; v_call: TRBV28; j_call: TRBJ1-1; clone_size: -; d_call: -
cdr3_aa: CASSQGLQGGTSYGYTF; cdr3_nt: TGCGCCAGCAGCCAAGGACTCCAGGGAGGGACTAGCTATGGCTACACCTTC; v_call: TRBV4-1; j_call: TRBJ1-2; clone_size: -; d_call: -
cdr3_aa: CASSRRGPSGNTIYF; cdr3_nt: TGTGCCAGCAGCAGGCGGGGGCCATCTGGAAACACCATATATTTT; v_call: TRBV2; j_call: TRBJ1-3; clone_size: once; d_call: -
cdr3_aa: CASSLQRGEAGELFF; cdr3_nt: TGTGCCAGCAGCTTACAGAGAGGAGAGGCCGGGGAGCTGTTTTTT; v_call: TRBV7-9; j_call: TRBJ2-2; clone_size: -; d_call: -
cdr3_aa: CASSDSGTGVLPQYF; cdr3_nt: TGCGCCAGCAGCGATTCCGGGACAGGGGTTTTGCCGCAGTACTTC; v_call: TRBV5-1; j_call: TRBJ2-7; clone_size: -; d_call: TRBD1
cdr3_aa: CASSHRTGQEWGYTF; cdr3_nt: TGCGCCAGCAGTCATCGGACAGGTCAAGAGTGGGGCTACACCTTC; v_call: TRBV23-1; j_call: TRBJ1-2; clone_size: -; d_call: TRBD1
cdr3_aa: CASSVQGEKLFF; cdr3_nt: TGTGCCAGCAGCGTCCAGGGCGAAAAACTGTTTTTT; v_call: TRBV9; j_call: TRBJ1-4; clone_size: -; d_call: -
cdr3_aa: CASSLAQAGNTIYF; cdr3_nt: TGTGCCAGCAGCTTAGCACAGGCTGGAAACACCATATATTTT; v_call: TRBV11-2; j_call: TRBJ1-3; clone_size: -; d_call: -
cdr3_aa: CASRGGGGGADQYF; cdr3_nt: TGTGCCAGCAGGGGCGGGGGCGGGGGAGCAGACCAGTACTTC; v_call: TRBV6-5; j_call: TRBJ2-5; clone_size: -; d_call: -
cdr3_aa: CASSVLQGTEAFF; cdr3_nt: TGTGCCAGCAGCGTACTACAGGGGACTGAAGCTTTCTTT; v_call: TRBV9; j_call: TRBJ1-1; clone_size: -; d_call: TRBD1
cdr3_aa: CASSSRRGTSYEQYF; cdr3_nt: TGCGCCAGCAGCTCACGCCGGGGAACCTCCTACGAGCAGTACTTC; v_call: TRBV5-1; j_call: TRBJ2-7; clone_size: once; d_call: -